This section outlines one T cell receptor (beta chain) sequence together with its context. The data stem from a study of blood T cell repertoires in COVID-19. TCRdb's copy holds only in-frame clones and misses some; the assay was immunoSEQ multiplex PCR. Of approximately 220,000 clones in the sample, about nine tenths were seen once. The specimen was peripheral blood. The source of this sequence is a middle-aged man with acute or convalescent COVID-19.

DNA for the CDR3: TGTGCCAGCAGCCTGGGGGCGGGAGGCTACACAGATACGCAGTATTTT. Protein sequence: CASSLGAGGYTDTQYF. The rearrangement joins TRBV7-3 to TRBJ2-3; the match to TRBD2 covers 8 bases. CDR1 and CDR2 from the germline V gene are SGHTA and FQGTGA. The V gene end was trimmed by 5 bases and the J gene end by 2 bases; junction bases not matched to a gene: 9. CDR3 length equals 16 residues.